The entry that follows covers one TCR beta chain sequence. Its binding antigen is unknown. The input lacks base qualities; no much larger clone sits a single base away. The record originates from a study of PD-1 blockade in classical Hodgkin lymphoma (dated by TCRdb to between 2020 and 2021). With regard to the full study: Nivolumab dosing was 3 mg/kg intravenously every 2 weeks, continuing until either disease progression or unacceptable toxicity. To define a peripheral blood immune signature of response to PD-1 blockade in classical Hodgkin lymphoma, the study combined TCR beta sequencing with CyTOF.

Genomic DNA was isolated using the Qiagen DNeasy kit from unsorted PBMCs as well as from negatively selected CD4+ and CD8+ fractions. TCR beta CDR3 regions were amplified by immunoSEQ multiplex PCR using primers annealing to V and J segments. A synthetic immune receptor repertoire was used to minimize amplification bias, and remaining bias was computationally removed after sequencing. The source study handled its data this way. Repertoire diversity was quantified as the Shannon entropy index using custom Python scripts. Unsorted, CD4+ and CD8+ repertoires were analyzed separately, except in combined analyses where CD4+ and CD8+ sequences were merged in silico. Clonal expansion was defined as a frequency increase of at least 2-fold after treatment compared with C1D1, and clones undetected at baseline were assigned a pseudocount of 0.5. Singleton clones were defined as clones with 0 or 1 copy at C1D1, and non-singleton clones were defined as clones with 2 or more copies. Clones expanded in unsorted samples were labelled as CD4+, CD8+ or unknown by matching protein sequences in sorted samples from the same patient. Wilcoxon tests on paired samples were used to test changes in diversity from C1D1 to C4D1. TCRdb obtained this table from immuneACCESS and retained in-frame rearrangements with V and J assigned. These tables miss some clones; where compared with another copy, unresolved V genes account for less than half of the shortfall, and the remainder is unexplained. The V and J calls and clone size were taken over from that table, and D and trimming were inferred from the DNA. The sample records around 25,000 clones, less than 90% of which are singletons. The ten largest clones add up to roughly 1.8% of the sample.

This sample's time point label indicates: cycle 1 day 1 (C1D1), immediately before nivolumab initiation. All trial patients had relapsed after autologous stem cell transplantation, with cohorts A, B and C differing in prior brentuximab vedotin exposure. Using a Miltenyi CD4+ T cell isolation kit, CD4+ T cells were purified from thawed PBMCs through magnetic negative selection. A total of roughly 57 patients with relapsed/refractory classical Hodgkin lymphoma made up the trial cohort, and each patient's best overall response was complete response, partial response or progressive disease. Single-agent nivolumab was administered to trial patients in the multi-cohort phase II CheckMate 205 trial. An independent review committee assessed best overall response by applying the 2007 International Working Group response criteria. PBMCs from the trial were collected at three points: immediately before nivolumab initiation (C1D1), and during therapy at cycle 2 day 1 and cycle 4 day 1. Peripheral blood was collected in 8 mL Vacutainer Cell Preparation Tubes, from which PBMCs were isolated by centrifugation and then cryopreserved. Purified CD4+ and CD8+ fractions were prepared only for cases in which an additional PBMC sample was available. Magnetically labelled cells were removed on LS columns in a quadroMACS separator, and the flow-through was collected as the purified fraction.

The CDR3 starts with the cysteine, ends with the phenylalanine, and has 18 residues. The retained sequence is limited to the CDR3, 54 bases, with the frame set at the first base. V sheds 0 bases and J sheds 0 bases, leaving 14 bases between their ends. Looking up the germline V gene yields CDR1 LGHNA and CDR2 YNFKEQ. Here is what the overall study found, with its caveats: Baseline TCR diversity was reported as lower in newly diagnosed patients than in healthy donors, and lower still in relapsed/refractory patients. CD4+ but not CD8+ TCR diversity rose significantly by C4D1 (p=0.0027 vs p=0.16), most apparent in complete responders (p=0.02). Baseline diversity similar to that of newly diagnosed patients was observed in trial patients achieving complete response, whereas significantly lower diversity was observed in partial responders and progressors. The study was restricted to a single clinical trial cohort, and the causes of repertoire differences, possibly disease activity or prior therapy, were left undefined. Patients starting nivolumab less than 1 year after ASCT had lower diversity and were excluded from later analyses to avoid confounding by immune reconstitution.

The rearrangement combines TRBV4-2 with TRBJ1-4; 6 matching bases give a weak D call of TRBD1. The sequence came from a human donor with classical Hodgkin lymphoma. This specimen consisted of CD4+ T cells from blood, obtained at baseline. The CDR3 reads as follows: CASSQDYGRGATNEKLFF. The nucleotide sequence is given as TGTGCCAGCAGCCAAGATTACGGTAGGGGGGCAACTAATGAAAAACTGTTTTTT.